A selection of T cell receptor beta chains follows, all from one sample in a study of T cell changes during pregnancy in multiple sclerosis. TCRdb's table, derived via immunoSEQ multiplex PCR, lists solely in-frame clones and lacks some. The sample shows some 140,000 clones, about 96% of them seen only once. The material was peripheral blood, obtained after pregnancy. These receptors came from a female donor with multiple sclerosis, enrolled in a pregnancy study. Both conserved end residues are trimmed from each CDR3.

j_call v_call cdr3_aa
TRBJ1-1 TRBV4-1 ASSQEGAWSNEAF
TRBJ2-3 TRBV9 ASSPHPGGLAGFTDTQY
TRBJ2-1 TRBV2 ASSATSGEYNEQF
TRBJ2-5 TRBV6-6 ASSYAPAGASETQY
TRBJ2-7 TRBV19 ASSPGTGGYEQY
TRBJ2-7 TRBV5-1 ASSSQGAYEQY
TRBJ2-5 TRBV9 ASSAMDSYQETQY
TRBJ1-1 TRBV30 AWPQRENTEAF
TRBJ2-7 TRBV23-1 ASSQSTGATYEQY
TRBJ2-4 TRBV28 ASSWDRFTSNIQY
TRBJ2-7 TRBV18 ASSFRGGGEQY
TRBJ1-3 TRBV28 ASNNLPGDSGNTIY
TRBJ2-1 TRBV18 ASSRTGQGNHEQF
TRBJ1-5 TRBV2 ASSGVGQGGQPQH
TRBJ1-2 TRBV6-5 ASRGTGWIYGYT
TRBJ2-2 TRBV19 ASTLRDRGLGELF
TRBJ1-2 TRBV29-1 SVDHPWRQGIDGYT
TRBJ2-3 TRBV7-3 ASSLSGARGADTQY
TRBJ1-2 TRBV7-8 ASSLELRQTSNYGYT
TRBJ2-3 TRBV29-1 SAFPRGDRVSSVSTDTQY
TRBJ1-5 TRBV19 ASRGRGKGQPQH
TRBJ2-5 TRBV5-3 ARSPGTFIYQETQY
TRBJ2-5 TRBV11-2 ASSLGPSGGQKETQY
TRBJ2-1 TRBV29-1 SVPGQAYNEQF
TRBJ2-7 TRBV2 ASRKDRGYEQY